The clone carrying this T cell receptor (beta chain) has a handful of counts. Antigen unknown. The data belong to a study of tumor-infiltrating lymphocytes in primary liver carcinoma. Findings and limits, study-wide: Relative to tumor region pairs, the tumor-adjacent and tumor-blood pairs showed overlap that was lower. Tumor tissue displayed a significantly greater top-250-clone fraction than blood (p = 0.039).

Unsorted whole blood supplied the blood RNA, and germline DNA was isolated too. The germline V gene has CDR1 SNHLY and CDR2 FYNNEI. V was pared by 5 bases and J by 5 bases, with 18 bases between. This CDR3 has 15 residues. TCR beta cDNA came from approximately 0.55 ug total RNA, primed with a constant-region primer. Construction of TCR beta libraries relied on three successive nested multiplex PCR rounds employing slightly modified ARM-PCR. TRBV1-TRBV30 forward primers paired with a C-beta reverse primer were used in the first two PCR rounds, which ran approximately 11 cycles each. MiXCR was run by TCRdb on the multiplex PCR reads, yielding one entry per CDR3 protein. The sample records about 210,000 distinct CDR3 sequences, approximately 64% being singletons.

The chain couples TRBV2 to TRBJ1-2; D is possibly TRBD1 (5 bases). The source is a woman in her sixties with primary liver carcinoma and hepatitis B virus infection. The sample was peripheral blood. The DNA of the CDR3 is TGTGCCAGCAGTTCGTCGCGACAGACAATATATGGCTACACCTTC. Its protein product is CASSSSRQTIYGYTF.